Shown below are 22 T cell receptor beta chains from a single sample sequenced in a study of cytomegalovirus exposure and HLA in healthy donors (dated by TCRdb to the late 2010s). Library preparation was by the immunoSEQ multiplex PCR assay. The multiplex PCR relied on a mix of 60 forward primers for TCR Vbeta segments and 13 reverse primers for TCR Jbeta segments. This is the immuneACCESS table as TCRdb keeps it, with only in-frame sequences that have V and J called. A part of the clones is gone; compared with another copy, unresolved V genes explain less than half, and the rest is unexplained. The sample data list about 200,000 clones, and roughly 80% of these were observed just once. The top ten clones comprise around 1.7% of the sample. Sequencing was performed on PBMCs. Receptor source: a man in his fifties or sixties in good health and CMV-seronegative.

The chain joins TRBV7-3 to TRBJ2-7, with D perhaps matching TRBD2 (6 bases). Germline V CDR1 and CDR2: SGHTA, FQGTGA. V shed 1 base and J shed 2 bases, with 27 bases lying between them. This CDR3 has 20 residues. Here the CDR3 reads CASSLNPLYRGGTDTYEQYF. CDR3 sequence (DNA): TGTGCCAGCAGCTTAAATCCCCTATATCGCGGCGGGACGGATACCTACGAGCAGTACTTC. The whole variable domain, filled in from reference TRBV7-3 and TRBJ2-7, reads GAGVSQTPSNKVTEKGKYVELRCDPISGHTALYWYRQSLGQGPEFLIYFQGTGAADDSGLPNDRFFAVRPEGSVSTLKIQRTERGDSAVYLCASSLNPLYRGGTDTYEQYFGPGTRLTVT.

J is TRBJ2-7 and V is TRBV7-6, with TRBD1 matching over 10 bases. Germline CDR1 SGHVS, CDR2 FNYEAQ. The CDR3 sequence is 14 residues long. After removal of 6 bases from V and 2 bases from J, the junction contained 4 bases not matched to a gene. CDR3 in amino acids: CASSLGTGAYEQYF. CDR3 DNA: TGTGCCAGCAGTCTCGGGACAGGGGCCTACGAGCAGTACTTC.

The rearrangement joins TRBV5-4 to TRBJ2-5, with 11 bases aligning to TRBD2. The J call may be incorrect, as the DNA end agrees better with TRBJ2-7. CDR3 length: 14 residues. Per the germline V gene, CDR1 is SGHNT and CDR2 is YYREEE (reference sequence). The CDR3 DNA is TGTGCCAGCCAACTAGCGGGAGACCGCTACGAGCAGTACTTC. As protein: CASQLAGDRYEQYF.

The chain is built from TRBV10-3 and TRBJ2-7; no reliable D call. V lost 6 bases to trimming and J lost 0 bases, with 9 bases between them. The CDR3 totals 13 residues. Per the germline V gene, CDR1 is ENHRY and CDR2 is SYGVKD. The CDR3 loop reads CAISLSSSYEQYF. The DNA for the CDR3 is TGTGCCATCAGCTTGTCGTCCTCCTACGAGCAGTACTTC.

The chain carries TRBV7-3 and TRBJ2-3; TRBD2 matches 8 bases. Germline CDR1 reads SGHTA; CDR2 reads FQGTGA. The length of the CDR3 is 17 residues. The V gene end was trimmed by 7 bases and the J gene end by 2 bases; junction bases not matched to a gene: 14. Here the CDR3 DNA reads TGTGCCAGCACCCCCCACCCGGGACTAGGGGCCACAGATACGCAGTATTTT. The encoded protein is CASTPHPGLGATDTQYF.

This clone has more than one count but fewer than ten. The V gene is TRBV6-6, the J gene TRBJ1-6; D call uncertain. Per germline, CDR1 MNHNY and CDR2 SVGAGI (reference sequence). The CDR3 is 13 amino acids. Deletions cut 2 bases from V and 8 bases from J, with 7 bases between. The CDR3 sequence is CASSYGPDSPLHF. CDR3 bases: TGTGCCAGCAGTTACGGGCCGGATTCACCCCTCCACTTT.

The genes are TRBV5-4 and TRBJ2-4; 9 bases are shared with TRBD1. The CDR3 runs 17 residues. The trim removed 4 bases at V and 3 bases at J, leaving 11 bases unmatched. Germline V CDR1 and CDR2: SGHNT, YYREEE (reference sequence). As DNA, the CDR3 is TGTGCCAGCAGCCCGGGACCGGACAGGGGTTTCAAAAACATTCAGTACTTC. It yields the protein CASSPGPDRGFKNIQYF. Filled out from reference TRBV5-4 and TRBJ2-4, the complete variable domain reads ETGVTQSPTHLIKTRGQQVTLRCSSQSGHNTVSWYQQALGQGPQFIFQYYREEENGRGNFPPRFSGLQFPNYSSELNVNALELDDSALYLCASSPGPDRGFKNIQYFGAGTRLSVL.

This chain connects TRBV6-6 to TRBJ1-1; D is perhaps TRBD1 (5 bases). The V gene lost 7 bases and the J gene lost 4 bases, with 19 bases spanning the gap. Germline-derived CDR1 and CDR2 are MNHNY and SVGAGI (reference sequence). The CDR3 is made up of 15 amino acids. CDR3: CASTPGLPGGTEAFF. The CDR3 bases are TGTGCCAGCACCCCCGGTCTCCCGGGGGGCACTGAAGCTTTCTTT.

There are a few counts of this clone. The chain couples TRBV4-1 to TRBJ1-2; D perhaps matches TRBD1 (5 bases). CDR1 MGHRA and CDR2 YSYEKL come from the germline V gene. The V gene lost 1 base and the J gene lost 4 bases, with 10 bases spanning the gap. The CDR3 is 14 residues long. CDR3 nucleotides: TGCGCCAGCAGCCAAGGGGGGGGGACCTATGGCTACACCTTC. The encoded protein is CASSQGGGTYGYTF.

This clone was seen a handful of times. This chain links TRBV5-1 with TRBJ2-3; 9 nucleotides line up with TRBD2. CDR1 is SGHRS and CDR2 is YFSETQ in the germline V gene. J was trimmed by 0 bases and V by 0 bases; bases with no gene match: 5. The length of the CDR3 is 17 residues. The CDR3 DNA is TGCGCCAGCAGCTTGGTAGCGGGAGCGTATAGCACAGATACGCAGTATTTT. It translates to CASSLVAGAYSTDTQYF.

This chain connects TRBV27 to TRBJ2-7; 8 bases are shared with TRBD1. Unmatched junction bases numbered 5, after V lost 10 bases and J lost 3 bases. CDR1 and CDR2 (germline): MNHEY, SMNVEV (reference sequence). This CDR3 comprises 12 residues. Here the CDR3 reads CATGQGSYEQYF. DNA for the CDR3: TGTGCCACCGGACAGGGAAGCTACGAGCAGTACTTC.

CDR3 DNA: TGCGCCAGCAGCCAAGATAGGAAGGGGGGGGGAGGGGCCAACGTCCTGACTTTC. Protein: CASSQDRKGGGGANVLTF. This sequence joins TRBV4-1 and TRBJ2-6; possible D gene TRBD2, 7 bases. From germline, CDR1 is MGHRA and CDR2 YSYEKL. Trimming stripped 0 bases from V and 4 bases from J, with 16 bases between. This CDR3 comprises 18 residues.

The J gene is TRBJ2-7, the V gene TRBV10-1; D is unresolved. CDR3 size: 15 residues. Looked up from germline, CDR1 is WNHNN and CDR2 is SYGVQD (reference sequence). Trimming pared 0 bases from V and 0 bases from J, leaving 9 bases between. CDR3: CASSESSADSYEQYF. Written as DNA, the CDR3 is TGCGCCAGCAGTGAGTCGTCGGCGGACTCCTACGAGCAGTACTTC.

The chain links TRBV9 to TRBJ1-1; D uncertain. In germline, CDR1 is SGDLS, CDR2 YYNGEE. This CDR3 is 14 amino acids long. V was shortened by 0 bases and J by 6 bases, with 12 bases between the two germline ends. This CDR3 reads CASSVGGNGAEAFF. The CDR3 coding sequence is TGTGCCAGCAGCGTAGGAGGAAACGGCGCTGAAGCTTTCTTT.

The chain employs TRBV7-3 and TRBJ2-1; a possible D gene is TRBD2 (7 bases). V was cut by 6 bases and J by 8 bases, with 14 bases left in between. Per germline, CDR1 SGHTA and CDR2 FQGTGA. The CDR3 covers 13 residues. CDR3 DNA: TGTGCCAGCAGTTTCCAAGGGGGGGATGAGCAGTTCTTC. It codes for CASSFQGGDEQFF.

The genes are TRBV5-1 and TRBJ2-7; tentatively, D is TRBD2 (6 bases). The CDR3 runs 12 residues. CDR1 and CDR2 from the germline V gene are SGHRS and YFSETQ. V was trimmed by 4 bases and J by 7 bases, leaving 12 bases between them. The CDR3 reads CASSTLAEEQYF. CDR3 DNA sequence: TGCGCCAGCAGCACTTTAGCGGAAGAGCAGTACTTC.

The rearrangement uses TRBV27 and TRBJ2-7, with TRBD1 identical over 9 bases. The CDR3 is made up of 14 amino acids. Germline CDR1 is MNHEY and CDR2 is SMNVEV (reference sequence). After removal of 3 bases from V and 3 bases from J, the junction contained 3 bases not matched to a gene. CDR3 region: CASSFLGQGYEQYF. In DNA, the CDR3 is TGTGCCAGCAGTTTCCTGGGACAGGGCTACGAGCAGTACTTC.

The chain combines TRBV28 with TRBJ2-7; 10 nucleotides agree with TRBD1. The CDR3 sequence is 15 residues long. Germline lookup yields CDR1 MDHEN and CDR2 SYDVKM. The V segment lost 4 bases and the J segment 3 bases; nucleotides outside the gene matches: 6. CDR3 DNA sequence: TGTGCCAGCAGTTCCGAGGGACAGGGGAGCTACGAGCAGTACTTC. It specifies CASSSEGQGSYEQYF.

Note on this clone: Other DNA sequences in this sample translate to the same CDR3. The rearrangement uses TRBV27 and TRBJ1-1; D is unclear. Germline CDR1 and CDR2: MNHEY and SMNVEV (reference sequence). Trimming pared 6 bases from V and 2 bases from J, leaving 10 bases between. The CDR3 spans 13 residues. In nucleotides, the CDR3 is TGTGCCAGCAGCCTCACACGTAACACTGAAGCTTTCTTT. Translating gives CASSLTRNTEAFF.

The rearrangement links TRBV19 to TRBJ2-7; maybe TRBD1 (5 bases). With 7 bases removed from V and 1 base from J, the gap between germline ends came to 11 bases. Germline V gene lookup returns CDR1 LNHDA and CDR2 SQIVND (reference sequence). The CDR3 totals 13 residues. CDR3 protein: CASKGPNSYEQYF. CDR3 nucleotide sequence: TGTGCCAGTAAGGGGCCCAATTCCTACGAGCAGTACTTC.

This sequence joins TRBV27 and TRBJ2-1, with TRBD1 matching 9 bases. J gave up 4 bases and V 5 bases, and 12 bases lay outside the gene matches. The CDR3 consists of 17 residues. The germline V gene encodes CDR1 MNHEY and CDR2 SMNVEV (reference sequence). CDR3 in DNA: TGTGCCAGCAGTCCCACGACCGGGACAGGGTCATACAATGAGCAGTTCTTC. Its protein is CASSPTTGTGSYNEQFF.

This chain joins TRBV5-4 and TRBJ2-1, with TRBD1 as a possible D gene (6 bases). The V gene's germline CDR1 is SGHNT and CDR2 YYREEE (reference sequence). The CDR3 is made up of 13 amino acids. The V end was cut by 6 bases, the J end by 5 bases, with 12 bases between. CDR3 coding DNA: TGTGCCAGCATCAGACAGGTGGACAATGAGCAGTTCTTC. This translates into CASIRQVDNEQFF.